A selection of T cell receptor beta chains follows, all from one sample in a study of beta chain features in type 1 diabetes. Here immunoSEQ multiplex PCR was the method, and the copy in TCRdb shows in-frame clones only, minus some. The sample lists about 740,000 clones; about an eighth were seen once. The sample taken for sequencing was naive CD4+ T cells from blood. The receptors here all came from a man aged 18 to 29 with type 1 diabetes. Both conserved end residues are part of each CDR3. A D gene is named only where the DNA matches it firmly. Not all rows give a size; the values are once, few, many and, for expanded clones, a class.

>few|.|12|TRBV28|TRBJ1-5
CASSFPNQPQHF
TGTGCCAGCAGTTTCCCTAATCAGCCCCAGCATTTT
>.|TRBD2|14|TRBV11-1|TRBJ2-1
CASSLGLAGATRLF
TGTGCCAGCAGCTTAGGGCTAGCGGGGGCCACTCGGCTCTTC
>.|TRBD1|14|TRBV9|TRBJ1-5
CASSEGTDHEPQHF
TGTGCCAGCAGCGAGGGGACAGACCACGAGCCCCAGCATTTT
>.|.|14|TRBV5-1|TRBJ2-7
CASSRALTAYEQYF
TGCGCCAGCAGCCGCGCCCTGACAGCGTACGAGCAGTACTTC
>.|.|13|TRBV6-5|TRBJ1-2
CASSLQGDFYYTF
TGTGCCAGCAGTCTCCAGGGAGACTTTTACTACACCTTC
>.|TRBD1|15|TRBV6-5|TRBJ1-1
CASSIRGQGGTEAFF
TGTGCCAGCAGCATCCGCGGACAGGGAGGGACTGAAGCTTTCTTT
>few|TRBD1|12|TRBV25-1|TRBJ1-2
CASSGTGDGYTF
TGTGCCAGCAGTGGGACAGGGGACGGCTACACCTTC
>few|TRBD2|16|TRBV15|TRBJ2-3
CATSRPTSGGADTQYF
TGTGCCACCAGCAGGCCGACTAGCGGGGGGGCAGATACGCAGTATTTT
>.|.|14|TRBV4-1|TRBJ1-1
CASRRLPTNTEAFF
TGCGCCAGCAGAAGGCTACCGACGAACACTGAAGCTTTCTTT
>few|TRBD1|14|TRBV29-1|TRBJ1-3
CSVDDGTGLNTIYF
TGCAGCGTTGATGACGGGACAGGCCTAAACACCATATATTTT
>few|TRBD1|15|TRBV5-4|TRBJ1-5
CASSWTGQLNQPQHF
TGTGCCAGCAGCTGGACAGGACAGTTGAATCAGCCCCAGCATTTT
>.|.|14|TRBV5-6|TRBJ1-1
CASSLAPMNTEAFF
TGTGCCAGCAGCTTGGCGCCGATGAACACTGAAGCTTTCTTT
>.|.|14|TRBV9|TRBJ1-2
CASSVVAGGYGYTF
TGTGCCAGCAGCGTAGTAGCCGGGGGGTATGGCTACACCTTC
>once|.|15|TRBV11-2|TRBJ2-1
CASSLAYGAHNEQFF
TGTGCCAGCAGCTTAGCTTACGGGGCGCACAATGAGCAGTTCTTC
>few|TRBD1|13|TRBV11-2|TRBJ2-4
CASSFGQGNIQYF
TGTGCCAGCAGCTTTGGACAGGGTAACATTCAGTACTTC
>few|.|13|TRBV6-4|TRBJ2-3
CASSEQSRDTQYF
TGTGCCAGCAGTGAGCAGTCAAGGGATACGCAGTATTTT
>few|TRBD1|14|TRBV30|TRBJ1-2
CAWSVSGTGGGYTF
TGTGCCTGGAGTGTAAGCGGGACAGGGGGTGGCTACACCTTC
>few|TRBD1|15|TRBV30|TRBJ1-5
CAWSPYTGGNQPQHF
TGTGCCTGGAGTCCATATACAGGGGGCAATCAGCCCCAGCATTTT
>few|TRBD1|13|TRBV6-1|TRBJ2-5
CASTTGAQETQYF
TGTGCCAGCACCACAGGGGCCCAAGAGACCCAGTACTTC
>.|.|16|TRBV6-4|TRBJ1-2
CASSPPLAGRNYGYTF
TGTGCCAGCAGTCCCCCGTTGGCAGGGCGGAACTATGGCTACACCTTC
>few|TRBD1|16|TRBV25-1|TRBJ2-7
CASSPTAGTGTYEQYF
TGTGCCAGCAGCCCGACCGCCGGGACAGGGACCTACGAGCAGTACTTC
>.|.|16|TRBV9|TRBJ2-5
CASSISPEGGQETQYF
TGTGCCAGCAGCATCAGCCCGGAAGGGGGACAAGAGACCCAGTACTTC
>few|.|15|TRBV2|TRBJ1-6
CASSEAVQRNSPLHF
TGTGCCAGCAGTGAAGCGGTTCAGAGGAATTCACCCCTCCACTTT
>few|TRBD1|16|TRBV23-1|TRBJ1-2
CASSPVPDREGHGYTF
TGCGCCAGCAGTCCGGTCCCGGACAGGGAGGGGCATGGCTACACCTTC
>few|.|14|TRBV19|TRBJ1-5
CASISTASNQPQHF
TGTGCCAGTATATCGACAGCTAGCAATCAGCCCCAGCATTTT
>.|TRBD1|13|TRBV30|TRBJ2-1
CAWTGTGDNEQFF
TGTGCCTGGACCGGGACAGGAGACAATGAGCAGTTCTTC
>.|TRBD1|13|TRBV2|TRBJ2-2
CASSRQGAGELFF
TGTGCCAGCAGTCGACAGGGAGCCGGGGAGCTGTTTTTT
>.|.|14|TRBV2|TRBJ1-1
CASSTGNWNTEAFF
TGTGCCAGCAGTACAGGGAACTGGAACACTGAAGCTTTCTTT
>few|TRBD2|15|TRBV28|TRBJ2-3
CASSFAGGPTDTQYF
TGTGCCAGCAGTTTTGCGGGGGGGCCAACAGATACGCAGTATTTT
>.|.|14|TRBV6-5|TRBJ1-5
CASSMGGGNQPQHF
TGTGCCAGCAGCATGGGGGGAGGCAATCAGCCCCAGCATTTT
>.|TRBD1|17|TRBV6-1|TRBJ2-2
CASSEVLGQGGAGELFF
TGTGCCAGCAGTGAAGTGCTGGGACAGGGAGGGGCCGGGGAGCTGTTTTTT
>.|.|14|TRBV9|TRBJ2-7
CASSAQTGNYEQYF
TGTGCCAGCAGCGCACAGACTGGAAACTACGAGCAGTACTTC
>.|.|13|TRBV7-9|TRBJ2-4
CASSLEGWHIQYF
TGTGCCAGCAGCTTAGAGGGTTGGCACATTCAGTACTTC
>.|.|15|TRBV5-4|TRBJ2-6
CASSATGSGANVLTF
TGTGCCAGCAGCGCTACAGGATCTGGGGCCAACGTCCTGACTTTC
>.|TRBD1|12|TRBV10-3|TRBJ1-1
CATGQAGTEAFF
TGTGCCACCGGACAGGCGGGCACTGAAGCTTTCTTT
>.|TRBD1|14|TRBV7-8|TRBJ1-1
CASSVNPAGGEAFF
TGTGCCAGCAGCGTAAACCCGGCAGGGGGTGAAGCTTTCTTT
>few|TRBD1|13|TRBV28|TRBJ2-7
CASSSGGPYEQYF
TGTGCCAGCAGTTCAGGGGGTCCCTACGAGCAGTACTTC
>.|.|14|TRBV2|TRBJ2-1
CASSEWGIGNEQFF
TGTGCCAGCAGTGAATGGGGAATCGGCAATGAGCAGTTCTTC
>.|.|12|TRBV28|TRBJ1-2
CASSLRDYGYTF
TGTGCCAGCAGTTTAAGGGATTATGGCTACACCTTC
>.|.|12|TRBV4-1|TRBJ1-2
CASSQDVGGYTF
TGCGCCAGCAGCCAAGATGTAGGTGGCTACACCTTC
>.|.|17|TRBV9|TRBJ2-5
CASSVVATKGGQETQYF
TGTGCCAGCAGCGTAGTGGCGACAAAGGGGGGCCAAGAGACCCAGTACTTC
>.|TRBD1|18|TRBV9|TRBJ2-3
CASSVRDRISPSTDTQYF
TGTGCCAGCAGCGTCAGGGACAGGATTTCTCCTAGCACAGATACGCAGTATTTT
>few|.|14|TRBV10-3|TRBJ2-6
CAISQSSGANVLTF
TGTGCCATCAGCCAGAGCTCTGGGGCCAACGTCCTGACTTTC
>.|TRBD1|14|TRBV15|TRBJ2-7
CATSTDRDSYEQYF
TGTGCCACCAGCACGGACAGGGATTCCTACGAGCAGTACTTC
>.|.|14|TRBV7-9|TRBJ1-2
CASTGGRANYGYTF
TGTGCCAGCACCGGGGGCAGGGCCAACTATGGCTACACCTTC
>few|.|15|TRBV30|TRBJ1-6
CAWSREVLTNSPLHF
TGTGCCTGGAGCAGGGAGGTCCTAACAAATTCACCCCTCCACTTT
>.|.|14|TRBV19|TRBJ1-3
CASRRGTYGNTIYF
TGTGCCAGTAGGAGGGGGACTTATGGAAACACCATATATTTT
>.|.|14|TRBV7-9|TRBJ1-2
CASSLGQGGYGYTF
TGTGCCAGCAGCTTGGGGCAGGGTGGCTATGGCTACACCTTC
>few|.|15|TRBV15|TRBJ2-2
CATSRDRGNTGELFF
TGTGCCACCAGCAGAGATCGGGGGAACACCGGGGAGCTGTTTTTT
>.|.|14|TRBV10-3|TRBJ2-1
CAISGATSYNEQFF
TGTGCCATCAGTGGGGCTACTTCGTACAATGAGCAGTTCTTC
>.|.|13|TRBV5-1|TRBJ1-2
CASSLEQLYGYTF
TGCGCCAGCAGCTTGGAACAGCTCTATGGCTACACCTTC
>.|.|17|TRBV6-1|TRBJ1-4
CASSERLFGPGNEKLFF
.
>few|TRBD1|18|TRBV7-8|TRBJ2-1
CASGTPGQASRGGNEQFF
TGTGCCAGCGGGACCCCGGGACAGGCTTCCCGTGGGGGCAATGAGCAGTTCTTC
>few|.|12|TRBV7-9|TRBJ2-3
CASSLTVDTQYF
TGTGCCAGCAGCTTGACTGTGGATACGCAGTATTTT
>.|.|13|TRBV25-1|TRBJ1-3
CASSLYSGNTIYF
TGTGCCAGCAGCTTATACTCTGGAAACACCATATATTTT
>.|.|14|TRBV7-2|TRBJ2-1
CASSLPNWINEQFF
TGTGCCAGCAGCTTACCGAATTGGATTAATGAGCAGTTCTTC
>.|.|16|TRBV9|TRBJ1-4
CASSVAPRGPNEKLFF
TGTGCCAGCAGCGTAGCTCCCCGGGGGCCTAATGAAAAACTGTTTTTT
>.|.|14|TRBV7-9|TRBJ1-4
CASSLTATNEKLFF
TGTGCCAGCAGCTTGACAGCAACTAATGAAAAACTGTTTTTT
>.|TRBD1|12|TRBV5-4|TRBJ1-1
CASRRDRGQAFF
TGTGCCAGCAGACGGGACAGGGGACAAGCTTTCTTT